One sample yielded the 20 T cell receptor beta chains listed below, sequenced in a study of spatial heterogeneity in lung cancer. TCRdb itself ran the 5' RACE reads through MiXCR, one entry per CDR3 protein. This table has 90,000 or so distinct CDR3 sequences, over 8.5% appearing once. Indicated time point: sample taken at primary tumor resection. TCRs were sequenced from unsorted whole RNA of tumor, nontumor lung or PBMC. The sequencing here drew on PBMCs, taken at surgery. The receptors come from a male donor with early-stage non-small cell lung cancer.

This clonotype showed up many times. The chain links TRBV5-6 to TRBJ2-5; 8 bases agree with TRBD1. Germline loops: CDR1 SGHDT, CDR2 YYEEEE. The ends lost 4 bases at V and 9 bases at J; junction bases unmatched: 2. This CDR3 has 11 residues. The DNA for the CDR3 is TGTGCCAGCAGCCCCAGGGGGCCCCAGTACTTC. Protein product: CASSPRGPQYF.

This clonotype was counted many times. The chain links TRBV7-9 to TRBJ2-7, with 9 bases aligning to TRBD2. Germline V gene data show CDR1 as SEHNR and CDR2 as FQNEAQ (reference sequence). This CDR3 has 14 residues. V dropped 2 bases and J dropped 4; count of bases not matched to a gene: 3. CDR3 region: CASSLLAGRYEQYF. CDR3 nucleotides: TGTGCCAGCAGCTTACTAGCGGGAAGGTACGAGCAGTACTTC. The whole variable domain, remainder taken from reference TRBV7-9 and TRBJ2-7, is DTGVSQNPRHKITKRGQNVTFRCDPISEHNRLYWYRQTLGQGPEFLTYFQNEAQLEKSRLLSDRFSAERPKGSFSTLEIQRTEQGDSAMYLCASSLLAGRYEQYFGPGTRLTVT.

This clonotype has at least ten counts. The genes are TRBV15 and TRBJ2-3; 11 bases align to TRBD1. CDR1 is LNHNV and CDR2 is YYDKDF in the germline V gene (reference sequence). Trimming removed 4 bases from V and 2 bases from J; junction bases left unmatched: 20. This CDR3 contains 21 residues. CDR3 in DNA: TGTGCCACCAGCACCCCTAGAGGGACAGGGGGTGTGCGGGGGATCACAGATACGCAGTATTTT. It codes for CATSTPRGTGGVRGITDTQYF.

This clonotype turned up a few times. V and J are TRBV7-9 and TRBJ2-5, with 10 bases identical to TRBD1. Looked up from germline, CDR1 is SEHNR and CDR2 is FQNEAQ (reference sequence). The J segment lost 4 bases and the V segment lost 4 bases, leaving 3 bases of the junction unmatched. There are 14 residues in the CDR3. CDR3 protein: CASSWDRGAETQYF. CDR3 sequence (DNA): TGTGCCAGCAGCTGGGACAGGGGTGCAGAGACCCAGTACTTC.

In the case of this clonotype: This may be a read error, as it is one base from a much larger clone. The missing conserved phenylalanine or tryptophan at the end of this CDR3 makes a read error likely. The chain employs TRBV4-3 and TRBJ2-1; TRBD1 aligns across 8 bases. Germline trimming cut 1 base from V and 8 bases from J; bases unmatched to any gene: 4. CDR1 and CDR2 from the germline V gene are LGHNA and YSLEER. The CDR3 spans 14 residues. Here the CDR3 DNA reads TGCGCCAGCAGCCAAGGGACAGGGTTCGATGAGCAGTTCTCC. Translating gives CASSQGTGFDEQFS.

The CDR3, as DNA: TGCAGTGCTAGTGGGGGACATACGCAAGAGACCCAGTACTTC. Translation: CSASGGHTQETQYF. The chain recombines TRBV20-1 with TRBJ2-5, with TRBD1 as a possible D gene (6 bases). The ends were cut back, 3 bases at V and 2 bases at J, with 13 bases in the middle. CDR1 and CDR2 from the germline V gene are DFQATT and SNEGSKA (reference sequence). This CDR3 comprises 14 residues.

This clonotype was picked up many times. The chain recombines TRBV5-1 with TRBJ2-5; D not certain. The germline V gene has CDR1 SGHRS and CDR2 YFSETQ. The V end lost 4 bases, the J end lost 1 base, and 8 bases lay between the germline ends. This CDR3 is 13 amino acids long. CDR3 in DNA: TGCGCCAGCAGCCCGACCTTCCAAGAGACCCAGTACTTC. Protein: CASSPTFQETQYF.

The V and J genes are TRBV9 and TRBJ2-1; 9 bases fit TRBD2. The CDR3 loop spans 15 amino acids. J lost 0 bases, V lost 3 bases, and 1 base had no gene match. The V gene's germline CDR1 is SGDLS and CDR2 YYNGEE. The CDR3 is CASSGSGSSYNEQFF. CDR3 coding DNA: TGTGCCAGCAGCGGTAGCGGGAGCTCCTACAATGAGCAGTTCTTC.

The chain is built from TRBV2 and TRBJ2-7; tentatively, D is TRBD1 (6 bases). V lost 5 bases to trimming and J lost 2 bases, with 13 bases between them. The germline V gene has CDR1 SNHLY and CDR2 FYNNEI. This CDR3 comprises 14 residues. The CDR3, as DNA: TGTGCCAGCAGTCAGGGACATCCCCCCTACGAGCAGTACTTC. It is translated as CASSQGHPPYEQYF.

In regard to this clonotype: Its ends do not fully match the called genes, so a read error is possible. The chain uses TRBV20-1 and TRBJ2-2; D possibly uses TRBD1 or TRBD2 (5 bases each). The germline V gene encodes CDR1 DFQATT and CDR2 SNEGSKA (reference sequence). The CDR3 covers 13 residues. CDR3 nucleotides: TGCAGTGCCAGAGGGACGGGGACCGGGGAGCTGTTTTTT. Its translation is CSARGTGTGELFF.

This chain links TRBV6-6 with TRBJ2-4; the match to TRBD1 covers 9 bases. The V gene end was trimmed by 7 bases and the J gene end by 3 bases; junction bases not matched to a gene: 10. Looked up from germline, CDR1 is MNHNY and CDR2 is SVGAGI (reference sequence). This CDR3 is 16 amino acids long. The CDR3 is CASIHRGPAYKNIQYF. Written as DNA, the CDR3 is TGTGCCAGCATTCACAGGGGGCCGGCCTACAAAAACATTCAGTACTTC.

The chain recombines TRBV10-3 with TRBJ2-7, with D possibly being TRBD1 or TRBD2 (5 bases each). This CDR3 is 14 amino acids long. V was pared by 5 bases and J by 3 bases, with 14 bases between. The germline gives CDR1 ENHRY, CDR2 SYGVKD. CDR3 DNA: TGTGCCATCAGTTACCGGGACGCAAACTACGAGCAGTACTTC. Its protein product is CAISYRDANYEQYF.

This clonotype has only a few counts. The chain carries TRBV6-1 and TRBJ2-2, with a possible D match to TRBD2 (5 bases). Per germline, CDR1 MNHNS and CDR2 SASEGT. The CDR3 is 17 amino acids. The ends were cut back, 6 bases at V and 0 bases at J, with 17 bases in the middle. The CDR3 DNA sequence: TGTGCCAGCAGGCCATCGGAGCGGACCGCGAACACCGGGGAGCTGTTTTTT. It codes for CASRPSERTANTGELFF.

This clonotype was detected many times. The V call is TRBV6-2 or TRBV6-3, the J call TRBJ2-5; possibly TRBD2 for D (7 bases). Germline-derived CDR1 and CDR2 are MNHEY and SVGEGT. The CDR3 consists of 13 residues. Trimming stripped 5 bases from V and 1 base from J, with 8 bases between. This chain's CDR3 is CASSRGAQETQYF. CDR3 DNA sequence: TGTGCCAGCAGTCGGGGGGCCCAAGAGACCCAGTACTTC.

The chain couples TRBV4-3 to TRBJ2-6, with D possibly matching TRBD2 (6 bases). The CDR3 has 17 amino acids. The germline V gene has CDR1 LGHNA and CDR2 YSLEER. V shed 0 bases and J shed 4 bases, with 13 bases lying between them. The CDR3 sequence: CASSQEPTAGGANVLTF. The DNA of the CDR3 is TGCGCCAGCAGCCAAGAGCCAACGGCGGGAGGGGCCAACGTCCTGACTTTC.

This clonotype was picked up many times. This chain joins TRBV28 and TRBJ2-1; D ambiguous. Germline V gene lookup returns CDR1 MDHEN and CDR2 SYDVKM. Trimming removed 4 bases at V and 0 bases at J, with 13 bases between. CDR3 length: 16 amino acids. Written as DNA, the CDR3 is TGTGCCAGCAGTTCCCTTCGAGCAGACTCCTACAATGAGCAGTTCTTC. It encodes CASSSLRADSYNEQFF.

The table lists this clonotype with a few counts. One end of the junction varies from germline; a read error may be responsible. The chain carries TRBV4-2 and TRBJ2-3; 7 nucleotides match TRBD2. CDR1 is LGHNA and CDR2 is YNFKEQ in the germline V gene. The CDR3 loop spans 16 amino acids. The CDR3 sequence: CANSPTPGGSTDTQYF. CDR3 in DNA: TGTGCCAACAGCCCGACCCCCGGCGGGAGTACAGATACGCAGTATTTT.

This clonotype was detected many times. The V and J genes are TRBV23-1 and TRBJ2-7, with D possibly called TRBD1 or TRBD2 (5 bases each). TRBV23-1 is an open reading frame, and its role is uncertain. The V and J ends lost 7 bases and 0 bases respectively, with 16 bases between them. CDR3 length: 15 amino acids. DNA of the CDR3: TGCGCCAGCAATCCTACCAGGGAGAGCTCCTACGAGCAGTACTTC. It codes for CASNPTRESSYEQYF.

V is TRBV4-3 and J is TRBJ2-3; weak D call: TRBD2 (6 bases). Germline assignment: CDR1 LGHNA and CDR2 YSLEER. Trimming shortened V by 0 bases and J by 3 bases, and 16 bases separated the two germline ends. This CDR3 spans 17 amino acids. In DNA, the CDR3 is TGCGCCAGCAGCCAAGATCTTCGGGACTTTTTTACAGATACGCAGTATTTT. Residues: CASSQDLRDFFTDTQYF.

This clonotype was detected ten times or more. The chain carries TRBV9 and TRBJ1-5, with D unclear. CDR3 length: 14 residues. Per the germline V gene, CDR1 is SGDLS and CDR2 is YYNGEE. The V end was cut by 0 bases, the J end by 3 bases, with 7 bases between. DNA for the CDR3: TGTGCCAGCAGCGTAGGGGTAAACAATCAGCCCCAGCATTTT. This sequence encodes CASSVGVNNQPQHF.